This T cell receptor beta chain is drawn from a study of glioma-infiltrating T cells after dendritic cell vaccination. Study-wide context: Dendritic cell vaccine was injected intradermally three times, biweekly.

Isocitrate dehydrogenase mutation was absent in all glioblastoma patients. Blood PBMC samples: pre-vaccination, two weeks post third vaccination, and at tumor progression. The PCR used 60 V beta and 13 J beta primers. Clones were sequenced by immunoSEQ multiplex PCR, and TCRdb holds only the in-frame ones, with some missing. The sample lists around 62,000 clones; 75% to 90% were seen once. Trimming at V came to 4 bases and at J to 7 bases, leaving 8 bases not matched to a gene. The CDR3 consists of 16 residues. Looked up from germline, CDR1 is SGHRS and CDR2 is YFSETQ. This clonotype was sampled from a human donor with glioblastoma. The source was blood, collected before dendritic cell vaccination. This chain links TRBV5-1 with TRBJ2-7; TRBD2 aligns across 16 bases. The CDR3 DNA sequence: TGCGCCAGCAGCGCGGGACTAGCGGGGGGGATTGATGAGCAGTACTTC. As protein: CASSAGLAGGIDEQYF.